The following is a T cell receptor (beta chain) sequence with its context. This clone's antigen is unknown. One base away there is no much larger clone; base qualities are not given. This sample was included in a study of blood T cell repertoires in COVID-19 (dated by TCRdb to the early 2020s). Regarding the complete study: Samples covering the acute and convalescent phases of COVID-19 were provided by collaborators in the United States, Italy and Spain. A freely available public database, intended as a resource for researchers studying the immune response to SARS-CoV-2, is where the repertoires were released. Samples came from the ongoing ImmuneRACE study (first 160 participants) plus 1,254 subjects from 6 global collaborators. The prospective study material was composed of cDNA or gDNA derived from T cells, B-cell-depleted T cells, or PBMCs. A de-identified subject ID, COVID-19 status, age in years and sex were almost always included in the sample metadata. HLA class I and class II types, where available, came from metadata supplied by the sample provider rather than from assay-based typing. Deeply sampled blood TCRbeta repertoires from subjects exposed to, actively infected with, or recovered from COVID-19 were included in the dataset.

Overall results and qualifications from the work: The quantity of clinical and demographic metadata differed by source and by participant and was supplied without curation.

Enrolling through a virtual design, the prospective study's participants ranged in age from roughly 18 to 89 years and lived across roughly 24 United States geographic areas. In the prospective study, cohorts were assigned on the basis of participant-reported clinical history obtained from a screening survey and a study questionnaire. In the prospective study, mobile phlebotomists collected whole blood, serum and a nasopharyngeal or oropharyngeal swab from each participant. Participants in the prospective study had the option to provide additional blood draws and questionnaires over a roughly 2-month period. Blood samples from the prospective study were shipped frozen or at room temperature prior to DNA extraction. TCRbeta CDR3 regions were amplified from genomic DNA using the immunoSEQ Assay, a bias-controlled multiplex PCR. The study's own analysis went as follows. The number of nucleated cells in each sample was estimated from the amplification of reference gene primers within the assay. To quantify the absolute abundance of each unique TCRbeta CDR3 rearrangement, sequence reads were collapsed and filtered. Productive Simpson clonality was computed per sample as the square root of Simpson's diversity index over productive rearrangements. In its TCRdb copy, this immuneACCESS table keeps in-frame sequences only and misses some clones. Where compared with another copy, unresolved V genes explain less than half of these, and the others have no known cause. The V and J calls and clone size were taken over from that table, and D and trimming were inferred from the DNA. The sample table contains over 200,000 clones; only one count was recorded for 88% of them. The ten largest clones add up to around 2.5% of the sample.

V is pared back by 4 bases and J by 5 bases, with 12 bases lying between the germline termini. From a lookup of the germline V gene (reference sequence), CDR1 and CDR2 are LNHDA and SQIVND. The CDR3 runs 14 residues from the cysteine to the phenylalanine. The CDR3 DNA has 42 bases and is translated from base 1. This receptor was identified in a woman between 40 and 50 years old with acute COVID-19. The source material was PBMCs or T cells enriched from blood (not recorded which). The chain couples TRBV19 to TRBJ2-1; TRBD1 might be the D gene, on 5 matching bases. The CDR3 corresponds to CASSTDSVNNEQFF. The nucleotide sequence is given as TGTGCCAGTAGTACAGACAGCGTTAACAATGAGCAGTTCTTC.